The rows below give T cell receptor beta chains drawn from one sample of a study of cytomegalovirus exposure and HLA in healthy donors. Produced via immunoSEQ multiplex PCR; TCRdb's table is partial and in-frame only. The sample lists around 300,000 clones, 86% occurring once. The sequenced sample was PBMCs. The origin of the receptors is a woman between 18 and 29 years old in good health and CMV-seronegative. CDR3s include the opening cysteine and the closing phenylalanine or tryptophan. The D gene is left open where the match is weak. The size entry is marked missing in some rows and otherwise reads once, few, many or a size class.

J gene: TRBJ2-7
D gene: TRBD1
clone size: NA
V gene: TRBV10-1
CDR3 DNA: TGCGCCAGCAGTGAAGAGGGGGCTGGCTCCTACGAGCAGTACTTC
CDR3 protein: CASSEEGAGSYEQYF

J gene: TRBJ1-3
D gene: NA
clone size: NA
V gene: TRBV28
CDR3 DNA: TGTGCCAGCAGTTTGCATAGAAGCTCTGGAAACACCATATATTTT
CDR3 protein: CASSLHRSSGNTIYF

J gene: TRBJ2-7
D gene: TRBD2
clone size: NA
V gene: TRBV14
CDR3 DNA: TGTGCCAGCAGCCAAAAGAGGAAGGTAGCGGGAGGGCTTTCCTACGAGCAGTACTTC
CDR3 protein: CASSQKRKVAGGLSYEQYF

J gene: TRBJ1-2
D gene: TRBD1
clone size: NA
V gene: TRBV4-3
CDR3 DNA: TGCGCCAGCAGCCTATTTGGGGGACAGGGGGCGAGGGGCTACACCTTC
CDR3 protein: CASSLFGGQGARGYTF

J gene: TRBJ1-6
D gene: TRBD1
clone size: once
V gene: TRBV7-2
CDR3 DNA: TGTGCCAGCAGCTTAATTATTGACAGGGCAAAAAATTCACCCCTCCACTTT
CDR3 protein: CASSLIIDRAKNSPLHF

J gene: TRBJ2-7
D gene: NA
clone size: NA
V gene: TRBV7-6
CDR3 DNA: TGTGCCAGCAGCCTCGGAAACGACAGGCTTCACGAGCAGTACTTC
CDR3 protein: CASSLGNDRLHEQYF

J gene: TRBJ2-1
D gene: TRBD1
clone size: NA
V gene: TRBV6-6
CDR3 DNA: TGTGCCAGCAGTTACTCGAGGACAGGGGACAATGAGCAGTTCTTC
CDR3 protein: CASSYSRTGDNEQFF

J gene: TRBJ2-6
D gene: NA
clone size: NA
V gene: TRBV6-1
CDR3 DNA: TGTGCCAGCAGTGAAATTCACGGTTCGGGGGCCAACGTCCTGACTTTC
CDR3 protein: CASSEIHGSGANVLTF

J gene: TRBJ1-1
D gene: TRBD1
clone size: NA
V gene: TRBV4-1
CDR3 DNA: TGCGCCAGCAGCCAAGTCGGGACAGGGTTCGATGAAGCTTTCTTT
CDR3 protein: CASSQVGTGFDEAFF

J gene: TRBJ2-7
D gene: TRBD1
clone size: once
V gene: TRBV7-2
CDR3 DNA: TGTGCCAGCAGCTTCGCCGGGACAGGTCTAAACGAGCAGTACTTC
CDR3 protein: CASSFAGTGLNEQYF

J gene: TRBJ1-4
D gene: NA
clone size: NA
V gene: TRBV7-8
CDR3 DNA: TGTGCCAGCAGCTGGGGGACTGCAACTAATGAAAAACTGTTTTTT
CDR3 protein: CASSWGTATNEKLFF

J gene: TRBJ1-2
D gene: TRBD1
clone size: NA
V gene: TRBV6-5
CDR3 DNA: TGTGCCAGCAGTTCCGTACTGACAGGGCATGGCTACACCTTC
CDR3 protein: CASSSVLTGHGYTF

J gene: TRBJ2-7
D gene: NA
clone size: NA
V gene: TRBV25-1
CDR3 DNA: TGTGCCAGCAGTGAAAGCGGATTGGACGAGCAGTACTTC
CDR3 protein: CASSESGLDEQYF